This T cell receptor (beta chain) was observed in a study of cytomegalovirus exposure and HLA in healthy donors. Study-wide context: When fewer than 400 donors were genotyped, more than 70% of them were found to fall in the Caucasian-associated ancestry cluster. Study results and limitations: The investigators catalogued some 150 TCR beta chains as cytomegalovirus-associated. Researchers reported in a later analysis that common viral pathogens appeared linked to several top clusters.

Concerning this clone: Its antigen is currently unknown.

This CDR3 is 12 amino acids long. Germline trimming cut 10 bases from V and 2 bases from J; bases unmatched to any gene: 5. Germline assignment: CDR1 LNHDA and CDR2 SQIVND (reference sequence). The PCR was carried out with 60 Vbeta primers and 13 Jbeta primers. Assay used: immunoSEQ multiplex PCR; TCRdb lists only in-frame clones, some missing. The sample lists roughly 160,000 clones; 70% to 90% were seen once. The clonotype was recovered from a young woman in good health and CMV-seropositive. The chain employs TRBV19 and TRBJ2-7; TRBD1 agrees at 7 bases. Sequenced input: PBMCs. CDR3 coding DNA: TGTGCCACGAGACAGGGCGCCTACGAGCAGTACTTC. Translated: CATRQGAYEQYF.